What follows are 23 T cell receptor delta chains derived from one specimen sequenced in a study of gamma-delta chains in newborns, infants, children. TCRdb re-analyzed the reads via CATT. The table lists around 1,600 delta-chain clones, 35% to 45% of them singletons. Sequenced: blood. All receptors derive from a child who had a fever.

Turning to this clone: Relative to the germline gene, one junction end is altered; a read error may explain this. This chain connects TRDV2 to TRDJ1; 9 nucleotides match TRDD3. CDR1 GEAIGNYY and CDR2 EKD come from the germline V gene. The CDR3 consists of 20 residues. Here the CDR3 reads CACDTLTGGPSNKNTDKPIF. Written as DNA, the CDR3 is TGTGCCTGTGACACCTTGACTGGGGGACCGTCAAATAAGAACACCGATAAACCCATCTTT.

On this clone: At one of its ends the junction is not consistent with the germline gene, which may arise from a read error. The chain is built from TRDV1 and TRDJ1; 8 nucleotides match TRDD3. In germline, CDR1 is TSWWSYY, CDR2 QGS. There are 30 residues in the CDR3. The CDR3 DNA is TGTGCTCTTGGGGAACTAACGGGCTCTTCCACCTTCCATCCTTACTGGGGGGTAGGGGACCGCAACTTGTACACCGACAAACTCATCTTT. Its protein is CALGELTGSSTFHPYWGVGDRNLYTDKLIF.

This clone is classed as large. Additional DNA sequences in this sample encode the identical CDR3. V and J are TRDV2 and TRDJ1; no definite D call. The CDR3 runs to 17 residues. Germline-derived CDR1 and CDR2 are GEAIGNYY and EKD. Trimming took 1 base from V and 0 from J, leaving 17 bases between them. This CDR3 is CACDTVGRATYTDKLIF. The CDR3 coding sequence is TGTGCCTGTGACACAGTAGGACGGGCTACCTACACCGATAAACTCATCTTT.

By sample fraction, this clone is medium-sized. In DNA form, the CDR3 reads TGTGCCTGTGACACCGTCGAGCTGGGGGGGATATCCCCTTCTAGCGGTAAACTCATCTTT. Translated, it gives CACDTVELGGISPSSGKLIF. The chain joins TRDV2 to TRDJ1; 8 bases line up with TRDD3. V was pared by 0 bases and J by 7 bases, with 24 bases of the junction left unmatched. This CDR3 is 20 amino acids long. The V gene's germline CDR1 is GEAIGNYY and CDR2 EKD.

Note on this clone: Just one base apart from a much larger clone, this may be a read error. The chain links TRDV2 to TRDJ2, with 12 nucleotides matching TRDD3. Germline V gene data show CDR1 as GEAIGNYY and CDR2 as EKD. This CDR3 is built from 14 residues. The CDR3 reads CACDILGDTARLFF. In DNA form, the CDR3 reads TGTGCCTGTGACATACTGGGGGATACAGCACGACTCTTCTTT.

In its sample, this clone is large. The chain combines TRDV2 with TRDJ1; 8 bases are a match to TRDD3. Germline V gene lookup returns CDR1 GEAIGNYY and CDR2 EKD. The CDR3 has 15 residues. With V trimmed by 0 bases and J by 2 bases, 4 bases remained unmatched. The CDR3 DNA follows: TGTGCCTGTGACACCGTCGGGGGGATAACCGATAAACTCATCTTT. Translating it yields CACDTVGGITDKLIF.

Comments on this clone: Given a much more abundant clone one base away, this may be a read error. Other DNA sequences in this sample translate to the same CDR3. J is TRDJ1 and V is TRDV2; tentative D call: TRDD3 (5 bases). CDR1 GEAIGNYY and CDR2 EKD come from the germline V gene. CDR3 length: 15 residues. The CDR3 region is CACDSVGENTDKLIF. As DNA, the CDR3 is TGTGCCTGTGACTCTGTTGGGGAGAATACCGATAAGCTCATCTTT.

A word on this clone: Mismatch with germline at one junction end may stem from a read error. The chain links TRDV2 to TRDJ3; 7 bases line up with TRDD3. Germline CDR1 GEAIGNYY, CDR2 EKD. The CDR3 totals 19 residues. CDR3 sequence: CACEYAGGPSSRDTRQMFF. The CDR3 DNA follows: TGTGCCTGTGAATATGCTGGGGGCCCAAGCTCCAGGGACACCCGACAGATGTTTTTC.

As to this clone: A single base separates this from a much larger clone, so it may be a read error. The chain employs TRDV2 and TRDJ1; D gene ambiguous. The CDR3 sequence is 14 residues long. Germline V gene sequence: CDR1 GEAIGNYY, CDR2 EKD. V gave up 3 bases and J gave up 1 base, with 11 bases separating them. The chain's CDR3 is CACDQLSGTDKLIF. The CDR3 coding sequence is TGTGCCTGTGACCAACTCTCAGGCACCGATAAACTCATCTTT.

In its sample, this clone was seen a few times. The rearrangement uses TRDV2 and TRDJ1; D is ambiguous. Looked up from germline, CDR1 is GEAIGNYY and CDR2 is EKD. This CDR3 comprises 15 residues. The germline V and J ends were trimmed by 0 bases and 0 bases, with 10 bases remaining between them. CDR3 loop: CACDTVTQHTDKLIF. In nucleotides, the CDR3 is TGTGCCTGTGACACCGTTACTCAGCACACCGATAAACTCATCTTT.

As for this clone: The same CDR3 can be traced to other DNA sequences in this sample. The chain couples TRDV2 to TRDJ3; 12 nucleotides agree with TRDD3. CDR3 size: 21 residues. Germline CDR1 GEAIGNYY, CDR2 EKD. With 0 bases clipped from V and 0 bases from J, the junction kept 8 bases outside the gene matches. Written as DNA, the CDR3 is TGTGCCTGTGACACCGTACTGGGGGATACTCTGGTCTCCTGGGACACCCGACAGATGTTTTTC. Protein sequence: CACDTVLGDTLVSWDTRQMFF.

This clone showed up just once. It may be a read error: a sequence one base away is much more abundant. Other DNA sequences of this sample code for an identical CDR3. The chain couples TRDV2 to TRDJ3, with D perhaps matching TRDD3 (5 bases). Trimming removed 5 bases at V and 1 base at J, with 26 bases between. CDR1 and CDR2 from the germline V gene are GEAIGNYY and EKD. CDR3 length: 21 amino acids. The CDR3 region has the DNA TGTGCCTGTGGCTCCATCGTTTTGGGGTCCCAGGGATCCTGGGACACCCGACAGATGTTTTTC. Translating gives CACGSIVLGSQGSWDTRQMFF.

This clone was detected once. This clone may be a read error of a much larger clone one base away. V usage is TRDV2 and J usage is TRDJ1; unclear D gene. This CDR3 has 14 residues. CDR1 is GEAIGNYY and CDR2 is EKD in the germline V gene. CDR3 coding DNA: TGTGCCCGTGACACCCTTGGAGGGACCGATAAACTCATCTTT. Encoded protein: CARDTLGGTDKLIF.

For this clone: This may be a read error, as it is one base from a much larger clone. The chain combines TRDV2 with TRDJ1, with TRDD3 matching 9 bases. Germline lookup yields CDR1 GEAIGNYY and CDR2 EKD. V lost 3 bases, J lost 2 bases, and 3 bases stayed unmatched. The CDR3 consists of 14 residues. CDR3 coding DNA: TGTGCCTGTGACCCCCTGGGGGATACCGATAAACTCATCTTT. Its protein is CACDPLGDTDKLIF.

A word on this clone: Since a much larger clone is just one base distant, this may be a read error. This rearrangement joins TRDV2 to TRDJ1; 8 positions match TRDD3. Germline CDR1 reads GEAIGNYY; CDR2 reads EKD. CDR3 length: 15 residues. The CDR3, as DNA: TGTGCCTGTGACCCACTGGGGGCCAACACCGATAAACTCACCTTT. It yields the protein CACDPLGANTDKLTF.

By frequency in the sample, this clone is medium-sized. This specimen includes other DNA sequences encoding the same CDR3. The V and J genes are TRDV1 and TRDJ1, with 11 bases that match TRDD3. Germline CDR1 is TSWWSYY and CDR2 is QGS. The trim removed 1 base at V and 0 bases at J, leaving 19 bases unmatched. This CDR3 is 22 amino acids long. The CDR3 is CALGEHYSSPLYWGIYTDKLIF. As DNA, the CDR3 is TGTGCTCTTGGGGAACATTATTCCTCCCCTCTATACTGGGGGATATACACCGATAAACTCATCTTT.

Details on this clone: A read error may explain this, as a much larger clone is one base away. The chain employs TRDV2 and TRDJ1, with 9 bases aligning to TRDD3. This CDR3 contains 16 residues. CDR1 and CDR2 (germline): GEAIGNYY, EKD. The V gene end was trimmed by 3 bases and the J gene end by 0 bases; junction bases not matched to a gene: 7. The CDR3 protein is CACDYTGGPYTDKLIF. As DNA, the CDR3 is TGTGCCTGTGACTACACTGGGGGACCGTACACCGATAAACTCATCTTT.

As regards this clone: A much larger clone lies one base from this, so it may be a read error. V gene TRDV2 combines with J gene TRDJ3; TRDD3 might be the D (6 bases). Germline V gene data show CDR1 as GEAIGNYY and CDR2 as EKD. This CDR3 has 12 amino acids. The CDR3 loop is CACDRTRGKMFF. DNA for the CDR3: TGTGCCTGCGACAGGACGCGGGGGAAGATGTTTTTC.

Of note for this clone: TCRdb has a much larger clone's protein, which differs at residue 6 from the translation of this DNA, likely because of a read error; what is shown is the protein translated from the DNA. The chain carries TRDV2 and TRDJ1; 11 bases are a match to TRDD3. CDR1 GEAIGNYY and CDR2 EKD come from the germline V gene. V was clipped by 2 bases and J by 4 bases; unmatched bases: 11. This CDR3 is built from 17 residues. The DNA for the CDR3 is TGTGCCTGTGACAAACCCTTACTGGGGGATAGTGTCGATAAACTCATCTTT. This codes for CACDKPLLGDSVDKLIF.

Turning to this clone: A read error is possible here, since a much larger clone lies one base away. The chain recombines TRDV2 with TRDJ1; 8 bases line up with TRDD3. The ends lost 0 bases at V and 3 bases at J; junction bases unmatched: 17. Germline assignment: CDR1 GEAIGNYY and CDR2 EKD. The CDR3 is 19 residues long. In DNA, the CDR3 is TGTGCCTGTGACACCGTTGGCCCGGGGGATATGAGGTACGCCGATAAACTCATCTTT. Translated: CACDTVGPGDMRYADKLIF.

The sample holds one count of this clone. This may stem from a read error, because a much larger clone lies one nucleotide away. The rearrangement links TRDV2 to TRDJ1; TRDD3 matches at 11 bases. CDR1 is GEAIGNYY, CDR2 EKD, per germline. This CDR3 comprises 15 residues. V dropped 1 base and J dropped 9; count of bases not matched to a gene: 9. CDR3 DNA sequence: TGTGCCTGTGACACTCCGATGGGGGATACGCAGGAACTCATCTTT. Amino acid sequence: CACDTPMGDTQELIF.

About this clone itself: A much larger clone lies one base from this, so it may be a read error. CDR3 DNA: TGTGCCTGTGACACCGTTACTGGGGGACACGCGTATCCCGGCTCCTGGGACACCCGACAGATGTTTTTC. Protein sequence: CACDTVTGGHAYPGSWDTRQMFF. The chain combines TRDV2 with TRDJ3; 9 bases line up with TRDD3. Germline CDR1 is GEAIGNYY and CDR2 is EKD. The CDR3 sequence is 23 residues long. V shed 0 bases, J shed 0 bases, and the junction held 17 bases outside the gene matches.

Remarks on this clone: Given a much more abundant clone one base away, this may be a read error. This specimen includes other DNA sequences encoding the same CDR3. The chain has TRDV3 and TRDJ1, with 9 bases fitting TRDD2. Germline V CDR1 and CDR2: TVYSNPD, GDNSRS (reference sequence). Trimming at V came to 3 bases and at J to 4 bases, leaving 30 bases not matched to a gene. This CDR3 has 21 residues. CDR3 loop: CAFPMPSYLTGITGDNDKLIF. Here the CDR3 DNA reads TGTGCCTTCCCGATGCCTTCCTACTTAACCGGGATTACCGGGGACAACGATAAACTCATCTTT.